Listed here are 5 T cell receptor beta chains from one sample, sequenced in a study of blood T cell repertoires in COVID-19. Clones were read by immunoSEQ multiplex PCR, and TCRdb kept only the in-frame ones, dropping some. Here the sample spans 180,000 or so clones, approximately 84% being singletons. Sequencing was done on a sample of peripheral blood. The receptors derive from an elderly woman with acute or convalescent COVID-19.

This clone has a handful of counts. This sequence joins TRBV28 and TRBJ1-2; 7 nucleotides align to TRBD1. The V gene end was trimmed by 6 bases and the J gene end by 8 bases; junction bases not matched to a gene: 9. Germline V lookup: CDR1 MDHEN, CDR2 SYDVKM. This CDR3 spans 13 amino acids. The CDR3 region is CASSETQGRGYTF. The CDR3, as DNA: TGTGCCAGCAGCGAAACACAGGGGAGAGGCTACACCTTC.

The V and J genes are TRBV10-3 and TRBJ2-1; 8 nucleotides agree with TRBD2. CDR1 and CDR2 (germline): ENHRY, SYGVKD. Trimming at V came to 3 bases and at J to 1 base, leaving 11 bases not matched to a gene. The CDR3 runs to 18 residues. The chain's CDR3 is CAISDSVGGRQSYNEQFF. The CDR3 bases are TGTGCCATCAGTGACTCCGTCGGCGGGAGGCAGTCCTACAATGAGCAGTTCTTC.

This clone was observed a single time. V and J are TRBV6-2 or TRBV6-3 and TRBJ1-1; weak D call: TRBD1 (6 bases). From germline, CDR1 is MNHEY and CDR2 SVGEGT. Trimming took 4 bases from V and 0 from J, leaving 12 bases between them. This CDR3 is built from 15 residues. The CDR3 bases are TGTGCCAGCAGTTCCCTTACAGGGATGAACACTGAAGCTTTCTTT. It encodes CASSSLTGMNTEAFF.

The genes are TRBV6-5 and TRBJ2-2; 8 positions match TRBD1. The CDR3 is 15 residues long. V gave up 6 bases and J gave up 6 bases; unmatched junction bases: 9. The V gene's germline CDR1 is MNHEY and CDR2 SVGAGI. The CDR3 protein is CASSPGQVTPGELFF. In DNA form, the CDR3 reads TGTGCCAGCAGCCCGGGACAGGTTACGCCCGGGGAGCTGTTTTTT.

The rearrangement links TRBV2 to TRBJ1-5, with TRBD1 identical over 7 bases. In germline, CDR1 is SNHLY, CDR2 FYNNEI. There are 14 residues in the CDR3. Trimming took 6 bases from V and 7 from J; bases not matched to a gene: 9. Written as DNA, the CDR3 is TGTGCCAGCAGCCTCGACAGGGCTAAGCAGCCCCAGCATTTT. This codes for CASSLDRAKQPQHF.